The 10 T cell receptor beta chains in this list originate from one sample, sequenced in a study of T cells after yellow fever vaccination. In TCRdb, the 5' RACE reads were re-called with MiXCR into one record per CDR3 protein. This table has about 340,000 distinct CDR3 sequences, 9.5% to 15% appearing once. The material sequenced was CD4+ T cells sorted from PBMCs, taken 15 days after the yellow fever booster vaccination. The receptors stem from a man aged 18 to 29 who received the YFV17D yellow fever vaccine.

This clonotype was detected only a few times. The chain carries TRBV5-1 and TRBJ2-1, with TRBD1 matching 7 bases. The CDR3 length is 14 residues. The germline CDR1 and CDR2 sequences are SGHRS and YFSETQ. The J segment lost 7 bases and the V segment lost 3 bases, leaving 7 bases of the junction unmatched. The CDR3 is CASSYPGTANEQFF. The CDR3 coding sequence is TGCGCCAGCAGCTACCCGGGGACAGCGAATGAGCAGTTCTTC.

The table lists this clonotype with a few counts. The gene calls are TRBV4-1 and TRBJ1-4; a weak D match, TRBD1 (5 bases). CDR1 MGHRA and CDR2 YSYEKL come from the germline V gene. V gave up 0 bases and J gave up 5 bases, with 10 bases separating them. CDR3 size: 15 residues. The CDR3 region is CASSQEAGRNEKLFF. CDR3 DNA: TGCGCCAGCAGCCAAGAGGCAGGGAGGAATGAAAAACTGTTTTTT.

To note about this clonotype: A much larger clone lies a single base off, so this may be a read error. The gene calls are TRBV28 and TRBJ1-2; no reliable D call. The germline V and J ends were trimmed by 6 bases and 0 bases, with 5 bases remaining between them. The CDR3 has 12 residues. In germline, CDR1 is MDHEN, CDR2 SYDVKM. The CDR3: CASSTANYGYTF. CDR3 DNA: TGTGCCAGCAGCACCGCTAACTATGGCTACACCTTC.

V is TRBV6-5 and J is TRBJ2-6, with D unresolved. V was trimmed by 6 bases and J by 0 bases, leaving 18 bases between them. This CDR3 comprises 18 residues. CDR1 and CDR2 (germline): MNHEY, SVGAGI. This CDR3 is CASSARRASHSGANVLTF. The CDR3 coding sequence is TGTGCCAGCAGCGCTAGGAGAGCTTCTCACTCTGGGGCCAACGTCCTGACTTTC.

This clonotype was detected only a few times. At one end, the junction sequence differs from germline, possibly due to a read error. The rearrangement links TRBV7-7 to TRBJ2-1; 9 bases match TRBD1. This CDR3 is built from 15 residues. From germline, CDR1 is SSHAT and CDR2 FNYEAQ (reference sequence). Written as DNA, the CDR3 is TGTGCTAGCAGCCTCGGGACAGGGATTAACAATGAGCAGTTCTTC. Its translation is CASSLGTGINNEQFF.

The V call is TRBV28, the J call TRBJ2-3, with D perhaps TRBD1 (5 bases). CDR1 MDHEN and CDR2 SYDVKM come from the germline V gene. The CDR3 sequence is 15 residues long. V lost 6 bases and J lost 3, with 16 bases in between. CDR3 DNA: TGTGCCAGCAGCTACCCAGGGTTCCGGACAGATACGCAGTATTTT. Translated, it gives CASSYPGFRTDTQYF.

This clonotype was seen ten or more times. The V gene is TRBV6-2 or TRBV6-3, the J gene TRBJ2-2, with 7 bases that match TRBD2. The length of the CDR3 is 13 residues. Germline V gives CDR1 MNHEY, CDR2 SVGEGT. J gave up 10 bases and V 6 bases, and 8 bases lay outside the gene matches. The CDR3 loop reads CASRGLYFPELFF. Written as DNA, the CDR3 is TGTGCCAGCAGGGGACTATATTTCCCGGAGCTGTTTTTT.

This clonotype was seen a handful of times. This rearrangement joins TRBV2 to TRBJ2-3; possibly TRBD2 for D (6 bases). Germline V CDR1 and CDR2: SNHLY, FYNNEI. This CDR3 has 14 residues. Trimming took 7 bases from V and 4 from J, leaving 15 bases between them. The CDR3 protein is CASKRDWNSDTQYF. CDR3 coding DNA: TGTGCCAGCAAGAGGGACTGGAACTCAGATACGCAGTATTTT.

This clonotype was counted a few times. The V and J genes are TRBV6-5 and TRBJ2-7; the D is unclear. The CDR3 covers 11 residues. The V gene lost 4 bases and the J gene lost 5 bases, with 6 bases spanning the gap. Germline V gene lookup returns CDR1 MNHEY and CDR2 SVGAGI. Written as DNA, the CDR3 is TGTGCCAGCAGTTCGGTCGACGAGCAGTACTTC. Its protein product is CASSSVDEQYF.

The rearrangement uses TRBV30 and TRBJ2-3; possibly TRBD1 or TRBD2 for D (5 bases each). This CDR3 has 11 residues. V dropped 5 bases and J dropped 6 bases, with 9 bases sitting between them. Germline V CDR1 and CDR2: GTSNPN, SVGIG (reference sequence). This CDR3 reads CAWGGWDTQYF. For the CDR3, the DNA is TGTGCCTGGGGGGGTTGGGATACGCAGTATTTT.